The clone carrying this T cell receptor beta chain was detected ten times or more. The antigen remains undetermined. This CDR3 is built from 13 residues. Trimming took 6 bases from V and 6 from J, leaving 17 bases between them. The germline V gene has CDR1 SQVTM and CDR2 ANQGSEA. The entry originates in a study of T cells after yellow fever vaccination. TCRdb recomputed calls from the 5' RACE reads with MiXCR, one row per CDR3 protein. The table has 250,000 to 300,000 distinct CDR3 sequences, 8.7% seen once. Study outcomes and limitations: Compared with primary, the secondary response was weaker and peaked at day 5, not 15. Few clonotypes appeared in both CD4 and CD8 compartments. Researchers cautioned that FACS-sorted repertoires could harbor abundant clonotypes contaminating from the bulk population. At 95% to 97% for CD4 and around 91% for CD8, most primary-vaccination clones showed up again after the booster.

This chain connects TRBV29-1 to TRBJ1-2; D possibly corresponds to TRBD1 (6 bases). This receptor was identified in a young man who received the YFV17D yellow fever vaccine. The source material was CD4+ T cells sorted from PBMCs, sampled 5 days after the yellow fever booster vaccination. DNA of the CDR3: TGCAGCGTGGCACCACAGGGAACCCATGGCTACACCTTC. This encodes CSVAPQGTHGYTF.